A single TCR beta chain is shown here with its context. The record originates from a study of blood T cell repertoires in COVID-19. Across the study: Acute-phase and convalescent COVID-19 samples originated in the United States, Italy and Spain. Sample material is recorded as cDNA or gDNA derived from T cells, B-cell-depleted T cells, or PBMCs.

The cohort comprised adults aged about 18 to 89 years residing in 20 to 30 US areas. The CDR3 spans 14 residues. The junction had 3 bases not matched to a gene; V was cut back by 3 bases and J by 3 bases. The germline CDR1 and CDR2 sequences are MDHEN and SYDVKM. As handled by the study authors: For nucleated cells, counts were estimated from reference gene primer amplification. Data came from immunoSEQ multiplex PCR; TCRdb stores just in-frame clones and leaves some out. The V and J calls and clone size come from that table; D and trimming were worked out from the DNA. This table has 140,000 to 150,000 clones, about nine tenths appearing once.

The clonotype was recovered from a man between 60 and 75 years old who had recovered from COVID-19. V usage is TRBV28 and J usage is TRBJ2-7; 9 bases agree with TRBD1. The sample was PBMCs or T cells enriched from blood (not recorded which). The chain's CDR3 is CASSFDRGNYEQYF. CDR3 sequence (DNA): TGTGCCAGCAGTTTCGACAGGGGGAACTACGAGCAGTACTTC. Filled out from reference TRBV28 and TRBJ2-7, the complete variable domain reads DVKVTQSSRYLVKRTGEKVFLECVQDMDHENMFWYRQDPGLGLRLIYFSYDVKMKEKGDIPEGYSVSREKKERFSLILESASTNQTSMYLCASSFDRGNYEQYFGPGTRLTVT.